Each of the 19 T cell receptor beta chains below was sequenced from the same sample in a study of beta chain features in type 1 diabetes. All of the isolated RNA was reverse transcribed, so expressed TCRB transcripts were sequenced. Repertoires were generated with immunoSEQ multiplex PCR, while TCRdb's copy carries only in-frame clones and drops some. The profile covers 250,000 or so clones, with about a fifth appearing a single time and more than 0.025% taken by the ten largest. For these receptors, no antigen is known. Study results and limitations: Moderate but significant shortening of TCRB CDR3s was recorded in all four CD4+ subsets from Type 1 diabetes patients.

The sequencing sample was made of naive CD4+ T cells from blood. These receptors all come from a woman in her thirties or forties with type 1 diabetes.

There are a few counts of this clone. The genes are TRBV7-2 and TRBJ2-2; 7 bases map to TRBD2. V lost 5 bases, J lost 5 bases, and 11 bases stayed unmatched. The germline CDR1 and CDR2 sequences are SGHTA and FQGNSA. CDR3 length: 16 residues. The CDR3 sequence: CASSRLRGGETGELFF. As DNA, the CDR3 is TGTGCCAGCAGCCGGTTGCGGGGAGGGGAAACCGGGGAGCTGTTTTTT.

The genes are TRBV14 and TRBJ2-5, with D perhaps TRBD1 (6 bases). The CDR3 contains 13 residues. Germline V gives CDR1 SGHDN, CDR2 FVKESK. The V and J ends lost 4 bases and 2 bases respectively, with 8 bases between them. CDR3: CASSRDKQETQYF. The CDR3 DNA reads as TGTGCCAGCAGCCGGGACAAACAAGAGACCCAGTACTTC.

This clone was counted between two and nine times. The chain carries TRBV19 and TRBJ2-2; D ambiguous. Germline V lookup: CDR1 LNHDA, CDR2 SQIVND (reference sequence). The CDR3 is 14 residues long. V lost 8 bases, J lost 0 bases, and 10 bases lay in between. DNA for the CDR3: TGTGCCAGTTCGACACCGGCGAACACCGGGGAGCTGTTTTTT. It specifies CASSTPANTGELFF. The entire variable domain, with the rest obtained from reference TRBV19 and TRBJ2-2, is as follows: DGGITQSPKYLFRKEGQNVTLSCEQNLNHDAMYWYRQDPGQGLRLIYYSQIVNDFQKGDIAEGYSVSREKKESFPLTVTSAQKNPTAFYLCASSTPANTGELFFGEGSRLTVL.

This clone was found a few times. J is TRBJ2-7 and V is TRBV7-2, with 12 bases that match TRBD2. Germline trimming cut 3 bases from V and 6 bases from J; bases unmatched to any gene: 12. The CDR3 is made up of 17 amino acids. Germline CDR1 reads SGHTA; CDR2 reads FQGNSA. CDR3 DNA: TGTGCCAGCAGCTTTGGCCTACTAGCGGGAGGAGGGGGCGAGCAGTACTTC. Amino acid sequence: CASSFGLLAGGGGEQYF.

V usage is TRBV5-1 and J usage is TRBJ2-1; 7 nucleotides match TRBD2. Trimming removed 1 base from V and 0 bases from J; junction bases left unmatched: 1. The germline V gene encodes CDR1 SGHRS and CDR2 YFSETQ. The length of the CDR3 is 15 residues. Here the CDR3 reads CASSLPGGSYNEQFF. The CDR3 DNA sequence: TGCGCCAGCAGCTTGCCGGGGGGCTCCTACAATGAGCAGTTCTTC.

V and J are TRBV9 and TRBJ1-3; D is unresolved. Germline lookup yields CDR1 SGDLS and CDR2 YYNGEE. V lost 0 bases and J 0 bases, leaving 7 bases between the germline ends. The CDR3 has 15 amino acids. CDR3 sequence reads: CASSVVADSGNTIYF. In DNA form, the CDR3 reads TGTGCCAGCAGCGTAGTTGCAGACTCTGGAAACACCATATATTTT.

The rearrangement joins TRBV2 to TRBJ1-5; no firm D call. The V end was cut by 6 bases, the J end by 6 bases, with 15 bases between. Germline V CDR1 and CDR2: SNHLY, FYNNEI. This CDR3 has 14 residues. The CDR3 reads CASSVVEERQPQHF. CDR3 bases: TGTGCCAGCAGCGTCGTGGAGGAGCGTCAGCCCCAGCATTTT.

This clone was seen only a few times. This chain joins TRBV7-2 and TRBJ1-1, with a possible D match to TRBD1 (5 bases). This CDR3 has 14 amino acids. The germline CDR1 and CDR2 sequences are SGHTA and FQGNSA. Between the trimmed V and J ends, which lost 0 bases and 5 bases, there was a span of 10 bases. The CDR3 sequence: CASSLALRGTEAFF. As DNA, the CDR3 is TGTGCCAGCAGCTTAGCGCTCCGGGGGACTGAAGCTTTCTTT.

The sample holds a few counts of this clone. V is TRBV4-3 and J is TRBJ2-2, with 10 bases lining up with TRBD2. Germline V lookup: CDR1 LGHNA, CDR2 YSLEER. The V segment lost 4 bases and the J segment 6 bases; nucleotides outside the gene matches: 5. The CDR3 is 15 residues long. The CDR3 reads CASSLAGTSAGELFF. CDR3 nucleotide sequence: TGCGCCAGCAGCCTGGCCGGGACTAGCGCCGGGGAGCTGTTTTTT.

The rearrangement links TRBV28 to TRBJ1-1, with TRBD1 identical over 7 bases. V lost 7 bases and J lost 0; bases outside the gene matches: 5. The germline gives CDR1 MDHEN, CDR2 SYDVKM. The CDR3 is made up of 14 amino acids. Here the CDR3 reads CASKPGGMNTEAFF. In DNA, the CDR3 is TGTGCCAGCAAGCCAGGGGGTATGAACACTGAAGCTTTCTTT.

This clone was seen more than once but under ten times. This chain links TRBV4-3 with TRBJ1-5; 8 bases map to TRBD1. Germline-derived CDR1 and CDR2 are LGHNA and YSLEER. J gave up 5 bases and V 3 bases, and 6 bases lay outside the gene matches. This CDR3 has 15 amino acids. The CDR3 here is CASSQTSGGYQPQHF. The CDR3 coding sequence is TGCGCCAGCAGCCAGACTTCAGGGGGCTATCAGCCCCAGCATTTT.

This clone has more than one count but fewer than ten. The rearrangement links TRBV9 to TRBJ2-2; 9 bases map to TRBD1. Per the germline V gene, CDR1 is SGDLS and CDR2 is YYNGEE. J gave up 6 bases and V 6 bases, and 6 bases lay outside the gene matches. The CDR3 length is 14 residues. The CDR3: CASTLGTGSGELFF. The CDR3 nucleotides are TGTGCCAGCACCCTAGGGACAGGGTCCGGGGAGCTGTTTTTT.

This clone was picked up a small number of times. The rearrangement uses TRBV9 and TRBJ2-2; 10 nucleotides agree with TRBD2. Germline V gives CDR1 SGDLS, CDR2 YYNGEE. The CDR3 loop spans 17 amino acids. V shed 0 bases and J 6 bases; nucleotides not matched to a gene: 8. The CDR3, as DNA: TGTGCCAGCAGCGTAGAGGGTAGCGGGGGGATCCCCGGGGAGCTGTTTTTT. Its translation is CASSVEGSGGIPGELFF.

Comment on this clone: This same CDR3 is encoded by further DNA sequences in the sample. V and J are TRBV19 and TRBJ1-1, with a tentative D call TRBD1 (6 bases). There are 13 residues in the CDR3. Trimming took off 10 bases at V and 0 bases at J, with 12 bases between the two ends. Germline CDR1 and CDR2: LNHDA and SQIVND (reference sequence). CDR3 sequence (DNA): TGTGCCACTAGGACAGAGATGAACACTGAAGCTTTCTTT. Encoded protein: CATRTEMNTEAFF.

This clone showed up just a few times. This chain joins TRBV15 and TRBJ1-6; no reliable D call. Germline CDR1 and CDR2: LNHNV and YYDKDF (reference sequence). The CDR3 loop spans 16 amino acids. V dropped 0 bases and J dropped 10 bases, with 16 bases sitting between them. CDR3 DNA: TGTGCCACCAGCAGAGATTCGACACCAGTAGGATCACCCCTCCACTTT. Translating it yields CATSRDSTPVGSPLHF.

This clone has a handful of counts. The rearrangement joins TRBV7-6 to TRBJ1-4; TRBD1 aligns across 8 bases. CDR1 SGHVS and CDR2 FNYEAQ come from the germline V gene. CDR3 length: 14 amino acids. The J segment lost 7 bases and the V segment lost 5 bases, leaving 6 bases of the junction unmatched. Here the CDR3 DNA reads TGTGCCAGCAGCCCCGGACAGGGAGGTGAAAAACTGTTTTTT. Amino acids: CASSPGQGGEKLFF.

The chain couples TRBV29-1 to TRBJ1-2; no firm D call. In germline, CDR1 is SQVTM, CDR2 ANQGSEA. This CDR3 region has 12 residues. Trimming pared 4 bases from V and 8 bases from J, leaving 14 bases between. CDR3 protein: CSVAYGGFGYTF. In nucleotides, the CDR3 is TGCAGCGTTGCATACGGAGGGTTCGGCTACACCTTC.

This clone was counted between two and nine times. The CDR3 sequence: CASSPSGKEQFF. DNA of the CDR3: TGTGCCAGCAGCCCAAGCGGAAAAGAGCAGTTCTTC. V and J are TRBV7-3 and TRBJ2-1, with D possibly TRBD2 on 5 matching bases. The CDR3 is 12 amino acids. Germline CDR1 is SGHTA and CDR2 is FQGTGA. Trimming pared 5 bases from V and 10 bases from J, leaving 12 bases between.

The chain is built from TRBV15 and TRBJ1-1; D unresolved. Deletions cut 0 bases from V and 5 bases from J, with 13 bases between. Germline lookup yields CDR1 LNHNV and CDR2 YYDKDF (reference sequence). The CDR3 loop spans 15 amino acids. In DNA, the CDR3 is TGTGCCACCAGCAGAGATGGGCTCCCGGGGACTGAAGCTTTCTTT. Residues: CATSRDGLPGTEAFF. Full variable domain (rest looked up from reference TRBV15 and TRBJ1-1): DAMVIQNPRYQVTQFGKPVTLSCSQTLNHNVMYWYQQKSSQAPKLLFHYYDKDFNNEADTPDNFQSRRPNTSFCFLDIRSPGLGDTAMYLCATSRDGLPGTEAFFGQGTRLTVV.